This T cell receptor (beta chain) was sequenced for a study of pediatric ulcerative colitis. Whole-study results and caveats: A couple of rectal clonotypes were found only in ulcerative colitis patients, all of them.

Profiling relied on immunoSEQ multiplex PCR, and the TCRdb table lists in-frame clones only, not all of them. The sample includes 10,000 to 12,000 clones, 80% to 90% of them seen just once. Germline lookup yields CDR1 SQVTM and CDR2 ANQGSEA. With 7 bases removed from V and 1 base from J, the gap between germline ends came to 4 bases. This CDR3 spans 10 amino acids. This clone occurred a few times. Its antigen is unknown. The rectum was sampled with one to two pinch biopsies at colonoscopy. Controls had colonoscopy for suspected IBD, with normal endoscopy and no IBD the following year. The sample taken for sequencing was gut tissue. The TCR comes from a girl between 5 and 17 years old who was a control in a study of pediatric ulcerative colitis. The chain employs TRBV29-1 and TRBJ1-1; D call uncertain. The CDR3 protein is CSGGNTEAFF. Here the CDR3 DNA reads TGCAGCGGCGGGAACACTGAAGCTTTCTTT.